Included here is one TCR beta chain sequence, with context. No antigen is known for it. The CDR3 contains 11 residues. Germline assignment: CDR1 DFQATT and CDR2 SNEGSKA (reference sequence). Trimming shortened V by 5 bases and J by 0 bases, and 5 bases separated the two germline ends. This sample stems from a study of beta chain features in type 1 diabetes. Study-wide results and limits: When VDJ junctions were examined, type 1 diabetes patients showed fewer insertions and more deletions.

Expressed TCRB transcripts were sequenced because the entire RNA isolate underwent reverse transcription. Only in-frame clones appear in the TCRdb table, and some are missing; sequencing was by immunoSEQ multiplex PCR. Of under 950,000 clones in the sample, roughly 17% are singletons; the top ten hold around 0.02%. The sequenced sample consisted of naive CD4+ T cells from blood. The clonotype originates from a woman younger than 35 in good health. The J gene is TRBJ2-7, the V gene TRBV20-1; no clear D gene. CDR3 residues: CSAENSYEQYF. CDR3 bases: TGCAGTGCTGAGAACTCCTACGAGCAGTACTTC.